A selection of T cell receptor beta chains follows, all from one sample in a study of spatial heterogeneity in lung cancer. TCRdb redid the calling of the 5' RACE reads with MiXCR, one entry per CDR3 protein. In the table there are approximately 25,000 distinct CDR3 sequences, 7% of which are singletons. Sequencing used PBMCs, obtained at surgery. The receptors originated from a male donor with early-stage non-small cell lung cancer. The CDR3 runs from the conserved cysteine through the conserved F or W. The D gene is left open where the match is weak. A row's size may be missing; if present it is once, few, many or a size class.

v_gene: TRBV6-2/TRBV6-3; d_gene: TRBD1; j_gene: TRBJ1-1; abundance: -; CDR3aa: CASHRGPEAFF; CDR3nt: TGTGCCAGTCACAGGGGGCCCGAAGCTTTCTTT
v_gene: TRBV7-2; d_gene: -; j_gene: TRBJ1-2; abundance: many; CDR3aa: CASSLQGYGYTF; CDR3nt: TGTGCCAGCAGCTTGCAGGGCTATGGCTACACCTTC
v_gene: TRBV7-2; d_gene: TRBD2; j_gene: TRBJ2-5; abundance: few; CDR3aa: CASSSRSGGFETQYF; CDR3nt: TGTGCCAGCAGCTCGCGTAGCGGGGGGTTCGAGACCCAGTACTTC
v_gene: TRBV5-1; d_gene: TRBD1; j_gene: TRBJ2-1; abundance: many; CDR3aa: CASSLVTGVSNEQFF; CDR3nt: TGCGCCAGCAGCTTGGTGACAGGGGTTTCGAATGAGCAGTTCTTC
v_gene: TRBV6-5; d_gene: TRBD1; j_gene: TRBJ2-7; abundance: -; CDR3aa: CASINSGGPSYEQYF; CDR3nt: TGTGCCAGCATAAATTCAGGGGGACCTTCCTACGAGCAGTACTTC
v_gene: TRBV11-2; d_gene: TRBD1; j_gene: TRBJ2-5; abundance: many; CDR3aa: CASSLGPDRGPGETQYF; CDR3nt: TGTGCCAGCAGCTTAGGACCCGACAGGGGGCCAGGGGAGACCCAGTACTTC
v_gene: TRBV5-1; d_gene: -; j_gene: TRBJ2-7; abundance: many; CDR3aa: CASSERHLSLYEQYF; CDR3nt: TGCGCCAGCAGCGAACGACACCTCTCCCTCTACGAGCAGTACTTC
v_gene: TRBV5-1; d_gene: -; j_gene: TRBJ1-4; abundance: many; CDR3aa: CASSLQGSTNEKLFF; CDR3nt: TGCGCCAGCAGCCTACAGGGTTCAACTAATGAAAAACTGTTTTTT
v_gene: TRBV28; d_gene: -; j_gene: TRBJ1-4; abundance: many; CDR3aa: CASSLGLRSSEKLFF; CDR3nt: TGTGCCAGCAGTTTAGGGCTCCGCAGCTCTGAAAAACTGTTTTTT
v_gene: TRBV28; d_gene: -; j_gene: TRBJ1-5; abundance: -; CDR3aa: CASSLEQPQHF; CDR3nt: TGTGCCAGCAGTTTGGAGCAGCCCCAGCATTTT
v_gene: TRBV10-3; d_gene: -; j_gene: TRBJ1-1; abundance: medium-sized; CDR3aa: CAISEVGMNTEAFF; CDR3nt: TGTGCCATCAGTGAAGTAGGGATGAACACTGAAGCTTTCTTT
v_gene: TRBV15; d_gene: -; j_gene: TRBJ1-2; abundance: -; CDR3aa: CATSGGGAYGYTF; CDR3nt: TGTGCCACCAGCGGCGGGGGGGCCTATGGCTACACCTTC
v_gene: TRBV6-5; d_gene: TRBD2; j_gene: TRBJ2-2; abundance: few; CDR3aa: CASSYSFLAGAPGLIGELFF; CDR3nt: TGTGCCAGCAGTTATTCCTTCCTAGCGGGAGCGCCCGGTCTCATCGGGGAGCTGTTTTTT
v_gene: TRBV6-5; d_gene: -; j_gene: TRBJ1-5; abundance: many; CDR3aa: CASSYGRVGQPQHF; CDR3nt: TGTGCCAGCAGTTACGGGAGGGTTGGTCAGCCCCAGCATTTT
v_gene: TRBV19; d_gene: -; j_gene: TRBJ1-5; abundance: -; CDR3aa: CASSITGTGNQPQHF; CDR3nt: TGTGCCAGTAGTATCACCGGTACAGGGAATCAGCCCCAGCATTTT
v_gene: TRBV20-1; d_gene: -; j_gene: TRBJ2-3; abundance: -; CDR3aa: CSAYEFPLPDTQYF; CDR3nt: TGCAGTGCTTATGAATTCCCTCTACCGGATACGCAGTATTTT
v_gene: TRBV20-1; d_gene: TRBD1; j_gene: TRBJ1-6; abundance: few; CDR3aa: CSARYRTNRGSNSPLHF; CDR3nt: TGCAGTGCTAGATATCGAACAAACAGGGGATCCAATTCACCCCTCCACTTT
v_gene: TRBV7-9; d_gene: -; j_gene: TRBJ1-5; abundance: many; CDR3aa: CASSNSNQPQHF; CDR3nt: TGTGCCAGCAGCAATAGCAATCAGCCCCAGCATTTT
v_gene: TRBV5-1; d_gene: -; j_gene: TRBJ2-2; abundance: many; CDR3aa: CASSLASWDGELFF; CDR3nt: TGCGCCAGCAGCTTGGCTTCGTGGGACGGGGAGCTGTTTTTT
v_gene: TRBV27; d_gene: TRBD1; j_gene: TRBJ2-7; abundance: many; CDR3aa: CASSIQGARVYEQYF; CDR3nt: TGTGCCAGCAGTATACAGGGGGCGCGAGTCTACGAGCAGTACTTC
v_gene: TRBV7-9; d_gene: -; j_gene: TRBJ1-5; abundance: many; CDR3aa: CASSLDQQPQHF; CDR3nt: TGTGCCAGCAGCTTAGACCAGCAGCCCCAGCATTTT
v_gene: TRBV28; d_gene: TRBD2; j_gene: TRBJ2-3; abundance: many; CDR3aa: CASSLLAGEDTQYF; CDR3nt: TGTGCCAGCAGTTTATTGGCGGGGGAGGATACGCAGTATTTT
v_gene: TRBV7-9; d_gene: -; j_gene: TRBJ1-1; abundance: -; CDR3aa: CASSYRNTEAFF; CDR3nt: TGTGCCAGCAGTTACAGGAACACTGAAGCTTTCTTT
v_gene: TRBV7-2; d_gene: -; j_gene: TRBJ2-3; abundance: -; CDR3aa: CASSLGPWQDTQYF; CDR3nt: TGTGCCAGCAGCTTAGGTCCCTGGCAAGATACGCAGTATTTT
v_gene: TRBV5-1; d_gene: -; j_gene: TRBJ1-4; abundance: many; CDR3aa: CASSTGQPGSEKLFF; CDR3nt: TGCGCCAGCAGCACCGGACAGCCCGGTAGCGAAAAACTGTTTTTT
v_gene: TRBV6-1; d_gene: -; j_gene: TRBJ2-1; abundance: many; CDR3aa: CASSEVGWTARNNEQFF; CDR3nt: TGTGCCAGCAGTGAAGTTGGGTGGACAGCGCGCAACAATGAGCAGTTCTTC
v_gene: TRBV14; d_gene: TRBD2; j_gene: TRBJ2-1; abundance: many; CDR3aa: CASSQAGVAGNNEQFF; CDR3nt: TGTGCCAGCAGCCAAGCCGGGGTAGCGGGGAACAATGAGCAGTTCTTC
v_gene: TRBV20-1; d_gene: TRBD1; j_gene: TRBJ2-5; abundance: many; CDR3aa: CSANRGYGETQYF; CDR3nt: TGCAGTGCCAACAGGGGGTATGGGGAGACCCAGTACTTC
v_gene: TRBV20-1; d_gene: TRBD2; j_gene: TRBJ2-7; abundance: many; CDR3aa: CSAQRGLAGGTYEQYF; CDR3nt: TGCAGTGCTCAGAGGGGCCTAGCGGGAGGAACCTACGAGCAGTACTTC
v_gene: TRBV2; d_gene: -; j_gene: TRBJ2-3; abundance: -; CDR3aa: CASSSQGGPTDTQYF; CDR3nt: TGTGCCAGCAGTTCTCAGGGGGGGCCCACAGATACGCAGTATTTT
v_gene: TRBV29-1; d_gene: -; j_gene: TRBJ1-5; abundance: medium-sized; CDR3aa: CSVVESGQPQHF; CDR3nt: TGCAGCGTTGTCGAGAGCGGACAGCCCCAGCATTTT
v_gene: TRBV18; d_gene: -; j_gene: TRBJ2-3; abundance: few; CDR3aa: CASSQDPTDTQYF; CDR3nt: TGTGCCAGCTCACAAGATCCCACAGATACGCAGTATTTT
v_gene: TRBV28; d_gene: -; j_gene: TRBJ1-5; abundance: medium-sized; CDR3aa: CASTIGGVQPQHF; CDR3nt: TGTGCCAGCACCATAGGAGGGGTGCAGCCCCAGCATTTT
v_gene: TRBV6-1; d_gene: -; j_gene: TRBJ2-7; abundance: -; CDR3aa: CASSRQSYEQYF; CDR3nt: TGTGCCAGCAGCAGACAGTCCTACGAGCAGTACTTC
v_gene: TRBV3-1; d_gene: -; j_gene: TRBJ2-1; abundance: many; CDR3aa: CASSQDLGSEQFF; CDR3nt: TGTGCCAGCAGCCAAGACCTGGGTAGTGAGCAGTTCTTC
v_gene: TRBV2; d_gene: -; j_gene: TRBJ1-5; abundance: few; CDR3aa: CASSEVVGNQPQHF; CDR3nt: TGTGCCAGCAGTGAAGTCGTCGGGAATCAGCCCCAGCATTTT
v_gene: TRBV27; d_gene: -; j_gene: TRBJ1-2; abundance: many; CDR3aa: CASSFSTNYGYTF; CDR3nt: TGTGCCAGCAGTTTCTCCACTAACTATGGCTACACCTTC
v_gene: TRBV5-1; d_gene: -; j_gene: TRBJ1-4; abundance: many; CDR3aa: CASTRTPGSEKLFF; CDR3nt: TGCGCCAGCACCCGGACACCCGGGAGTGAAAAACTGTTTTTT
v_gene: TRBV28; d_gene: TRBD1; j_gene: TRBJ1-1; abundance: few; CDR3aa: CASNQRGPVPLAFF; CDR3nt: TGTGCCAGCAACCAAAGGGGGCCGGTTCCTTTAGCTTTCTTT
v_gene: TRBV2; d_gene: TRBD2; j_gene: TRBJ2-1; abundance: medium-sized; CDR3aa: CASTTPASGRSGQFF; CDR3nt: TGTGCCAGCACCACCCCGGCTAGCGGGAGGTCGGGGCAGTTCTTC
v_gene: TRBV7-9; d_gene: TRBD1; j_gene: TRBJ1-5; abundance: -; CDR3aa: CASSLGTGSSNQPQHF; CDR3nt: TGTGCCAGCAGCCTAGGGACAGGGAGTAGCAATCAGCCCCAGCATTTT
v_gene: TRBV7-2; d_gene: -; j_gene: TRBJ2-6; abundance: many; CDR3aa: CASSLASWGANVLTF; CDR3nt: TGTGCCAGCAGCTTAGCGTCATGGGGAGCCAACGTCCTGACTTTC
v_gene: TRBV2; d_gene: -; j_gene: TRBJ1-6; abundance: many; CDR3aa: CASSEGPGLSSYNSPLHF; CDR3nt: TGTGCCAGCAGTGAAGGACCGGGACTGAGCTCCTATAATTCACCCCTCCACTTT
v_gene: TRBV6-6; d_gene: TRBD1; j_gene: TRBJ1-1; abundance: many; CDR3aa: CASTLGTGNTEAFF; CDR3nt: TGTGCCAGCACCCTAGGGACAGGGAACACTGAAGCTTTCTTT